This entry describes one TCR beta chain. Its antigen is undetermined. This sample is drawn from a study of T-cell memory formation after mild COVID-19. Regarding the study as a whole: Some clones that responded turned up in pre-infection memory, which suggests that cross-reactive memory joined in.

TCRdb re-analysed the 5' RACE reads in MiXCR, keeping a single row per CDR3 protein. The sample contains approximately 430,000 distinct CDR3 sequences, about 25% of which appear only once. The length of the CDR3 is 15 residues. V was cut by 5 bases and J by 5 bases, with 18 bases left in between. Germline assignment: CDR1 SGHTA and CDR2 FQGTGA. The receptor was derived from an adult woman who had mild COVID-19 (a few samples of this study predate the infection). Cell type and time point are not known. The specimen sequenced was PBMCs or a T cell subset sorted from them (not recorded which). This chain links TRBV7-3 with TRBJ2-5; D is perhaps TRBD1 or TRBD2 (5 bases each). The CDR3 coding sequence is TGTGCCAGCAGCCCCAGTGGGGCAGGGACGGAGACCCAGTACTTC. Protein: CASSPSGAGTETQYF.